A selection of T cell receptor beta chains follows, all from one sample in a study of blood T cell repertoires in COVID-19. TCRdb's table, derived via immunoSEQ multiplex PCR, lists solely in-frame clones and lacks some. The data hold around 250,000 clones, with 70% to 90% observed a single time. Sequencing was done on a sample of PBMCs or T cells enriched from blood (not recorded which). The receptors originated from a woman in her fifties or sixties with acute COVID-19. CDR3s include the opening cysteine and the closing phenylalanine or tryptophan. A D gene is named only where the DNA matches it firmly. Size is stated for part of the rows, as once, few or many counts, or as a class when the clone is expanded.

D gene	V gene	J gene	clone size	CDR3 protein	CDR3 DNA
TRBD2	TRBV11-2	TRBJ2-1	once	CASSLGPVLAGGYNEQFF	TGTGCCAGCAGCTTAGGGCCCGTCCTAGCGGGGGGGTACAATGAGCAGTTCTTC
TRBD2	TRBV11-2	TRBJ2-5	.	CASSLDSGGGETQYF	TGTGCCAGCAGCTTAGATAGCGGGGGAGGAGAGACCCAGTACTTC
TRBD1	TRBV9	TRBJ1-1	.	CASSPHLRTGPKDTEAFF	TGTGCCAGCAGCCCCCATCTCAGGACAGGGCCAAAGGACACTGAAGCTTTCTTT
TRBD1	TRBV19	TRBJ1-5	.	CASTQDRVNQPQHF	TGTGCCAGTACTCAGGACAGGGTCAATCAGCCCCAGCATTTT
TRBD2	TRBV11-2	TRBJ2-1	once	CASNFGGDNEQFF	TGTGCCAGCAACTTCGGGGGGGACAATGAGCAGTTCTTC
TRBD2	TRBV10-3	TRBJ2-3	.	CAISALAGSTDTQYF	TGTGCCATCAGTGCATTAGCGGGGTCGACAGATACGCAGTATTTT
TRBD1	TRBV14	TRBJ1-2	.	CASSQVRTGQGNGYTF	TGTGCCAGCAGCCAAGTTAGGACGGGACAGGGGAACGGCTACACCTTC
.	TRBV18	TRBJ2-1	.	CASSPSSNNEQFF	TGTGCCAGCTCACCATCAAGCAACAATGAGCAGTTCTTC
.	TRBV6-5	TRBJ1-6	.	CASSYSSGNSLALHF	TGTGCCAGCAGTTACTCGAGCGGGAATTCGTTGGCCCTCCACTTT
.	TRBV4-1	TRBJ2-7	.	CASSQERGGGYEQYF	TGCGCCAGCAGCCAAGAAAGGGGGGGCGGCTACGAGCAGTACTTC
.	TRBV19	TRBJ1-5	.	CASSIVGRGTNQPQHF	TGTGCCAGTAGTATAGTTGGCAGGGGCACGAATCAGCCCCAGCATTTT
.	TRBV9	TRBJ1-2	few	CASSVEQGPYYGYTF	TGTGCCAGCAGCGTAGAGCAGGGGCCCTACTATGGCTACACCTTC
TRBD1	TRBV4-2	TRBJ1-2	.	CASSQTRDSYGYTF	TGTGCCAGCAGCCAAACCCGGGACAGCTATGGCTACACCTTC
TRBD1	TRBV19	TRBJ1-1	.	CASSISWGTGEDTEAFF	TGTGCCAGTAGTATAAGCTGGGGGACAGGGGAGGACACTGAAGCTTTCTTT
TRBD1	TRBV7-2	TRBJ1-2	.	CASSLRPRQGAGYGYTF	TGTGCCAGCAGCTTACGACCCAGACAGGGGGCGGGCTATGGCTACACCTTC
TRBD1	TRBV5-4	TRBJ1-2	.	CASTTTGYGYTF	TGTGCCAGCACCACGACAGGGTATGGCTACACCTTC
.	TRBV4-1	TRBJ1-1	.	CASSQVRNTEAFF	TGCGCCAGCAGCCAAGTCAGGAACACTGAAGCTTTCTTT
.	TRBV18	TRBJ2-2	.	CAFPTAGSNTGELFF	TGTGCCTTTCCCACGGCAGGGTCCAACACCGGGGAGCTGTTTTTT
.	TRBV11-2	TRBJ1-3	.	CASSLVSNRGSHSGNTIYF	TGTGCCAGCAGCTTAGTCAGTAACCGGGGGAGTCACTCTGGAAACACCATATATTTT
.	TRBV5-1	TRBJ2-3	.	CASSLGRGARTDTQYF	TGCGCCAGCAGCTTGGGCCGGGGGGCCCGCACAGATACGCAGTATTTT
.	TRBV9	TRBJ2-1	.	CASSVGGGAGLDNEQFF	TGTGCCAGCAGCGTAGGGGGAGGTGCGGGGCTCGATAATGAGCAGTTCTTC
.	TRBV19	TRBJ1-5	.	CASSKTENQPQHF	TGTGCCAGTAGTAAGACAGAAAATCAGCCCCAGCATTTT